These 26 T cell receptor beta chains originate from one sample sequenced in a study of T cell responses to AZD1222 COVID-19 vaccine. Sequenced by immunoSEQ multiplex PCR; TCRdb stores in-frame clones only, minus some. The repertoire includes 150,000 to 200,000 clones, 80% to 95% of them detected once, and approximately 1.9% sits in the top ten. Material: peripheral blood, obtained 28 days after the second AZD1222 dose. These receptors all come from an adult who received the AZD1222 COVID-19 vaccine.

This clone was recorded once. The chain carries TRBV4-1 and TRBJ1-4; D gene unclear. The length of the CDR3 is 13 residues. Germline-derived CDR1 and CDR2 are MGHRA and YSYEKL. V lost 3 bases and J 7 bases, leaving 9 bases between the germline ends. CDR3 bases: TGCGCCAGCAGCCACCAATCGGGTGAAAAACTGTTTTTT. This encodes CASSHQSGEKLFF.

The chain combines TRBV11-2 with TRBJ1-1, with a possible D match to TRBD1 (6 bases). The CDR3 sequence is 17 residues long. V dropped 1 base and J dropped 4 bases, with 19 bases sitting between them. The germline gives CDR1 SGHAT, CDR2 FQNNGV. CDR3 sequence reads: CASSLGQAIRTGTEAFF. The CDR3 bases are TGTGCCAGCAGCTTAGGACAGGCCATACGAACGGGCACTGAAGCTTTCTTT.

This chain uses TRBV6-2 or TRBV6-3 with TRBJ1-5; 9 bases are a match to TRBD1. With 5 bases clipped from V and 2 bases from J, the junction kept 10 bases outside the gene matches. CDR1 is MNHEY and CDR2 is SVGEGT in the germline V gene. The CDR3 is 17 amino acids. The CDR3 DNA sequence: TGTGCCAGCAGTACGCTCCCGACAGGGGGTGGCAATCAGCCCCAGCATTTT. The encoded protein is CASSTLPTGGGNQPQHF.

This sequence joins TRBV7-6 and TRBJ1-1, with 9 bases aligning to TRBD1. CDR3 length: 16 residues. V lost 1 base and J lost 0; bases outside the gene matches: 3. CDR1 is SGHVS, CDR2 FNYEAQ, per germline. The CDR3 DNA reads TGTGCCAGCAGCTTAGGGAGGACAGGGGTGAACACTGAAGCTTTCTTT. Translated: CASSLGRTGVNTEAFF.

The chain carries TRBV11-2 and TRBJ1-2, with D possibly being TRBD1 (6 bases). The CDR3 loop spans 13 amino acids. CDR1 SGHAT and CDR2 FQNNGV come from the germline V gene. Trimming removed 5 bases from V and 3 bases from J, with 10 bases in between. This CDR3 reads CASSQGHDYGYTF. For the CDR3, the DNA is TGTGCCAGCAGCCAGGGACACGACTATGGCTACACCTTC.

The chain uses TRBV30 and TRBJ1-1, with TRBD1 matching over 7 bases. In germline, CDR1 is GTSNPN, CDR2 SVGIG (reference sequence). This CDR3 comprises 15 residues. V dropped 0 bases and J dropped 7; count of bases not matched to a gene: 11. The CDR3 DNA is TGTGCCTGGAGTGTTGTCAGGGGGAACTCAAATGAAGCTTTCTTT. This codes for CAWSVVRGNSNEAFF.

This sequence joins TRBV19 and TRBJ1-2; possible D gene TRBD1, 5 bases. Between the trimmed V and J ends, which lost 4 bases and 4 bases, there was a span of 25 bases. The CDR3 loop spans 18 amino acids. Germline CDR1 is LNHDA and CDR2 is SQIVND (reference sequence). CDR3 DNA: TGTGCCAGTAGTACTTTTTCAACTCCCGGGACCCCAGGCTATGGCTACACCTTC. Encoded protein: CASSTFSTPGTPGYGYTF.

V and J are TRBV7-2 and TRBJ1-3; 9 bases map to TRBD1. V was pared by 3 bases and J by 8 bases, with 2 bases of the junction left unmatched. Germline V gene sequence: CDR1 SGHTA, CDR2 FQGNSA. The CDR3 sequence is 13 residues long. The CDR3 coding sequence is TGTGCCAGCAGCTTGGGACAGGGACACACCATATATTTT. Translation gives CASSLGQGHTIYF.

V gene TRBV21-1 combines with J gene TRBJ1-2; TRBD1 was called by the table and not checked on the DNA. TRBV21-1 is assigned pseudogene status. CDR3 length equals 15 residues. The CDR3 DNA reads as TGTGCCAGCAGGGCTACAGGGGGAAAGGGCTATGGCTACACCTTC. Amino acids: CASRATGGKGYGYTF.

The chain has TRBV29-1 and TRBJ1-1, with D possibly TRBD1 on 5 matching bases. The CDR3 covers 17 residues. V shed 1 base and J shed 0 bases, with 18 bases lying between them. Germline CDR1 SQVTM, CDR2 ANQGSEA. Here the CDR3 reads CSVEGSGYGAMNTEAFF. The CDR3 region has the DNA TGCAGCGTTGAAGGGTCCGGGTACGGGGCCATGAACACTGAAGCTTTCTTT.

A single count supports this clone. This sequence joins TRBV11-3 and TRBJ2-3; the match to TRBD2 covers 13 bases. Germline values: CDR1 SGHNT, CDR2 YENEEA. V shed 1 base, J shed 4 bases, and the junction held 8 bases outside the gene matches. CDR3 length: 18 amino acids. The DNA of the CDR3 is TGTGCCAGCAGCTTAGGGGGACTAGCGGGAAGGGTCGCAGATACGCAGTATTTT. Its translation is CASSLGGLAGRVADTQYF.

In nucleotides, the CDR3 is TGTGCCAGCAGCCAAGAACAGGTTCAGAATGCAGAAGCTTTCTTT. Protein: CASSQEQVQNAEAFF. The chain recombines TRBV3-1 (or the pseudogene TRBV3-2) with TRBJ1-1; perhaps TRBD1 as D (5 bases). Trimming shortened V by 0 bases and J by 8 bases, and 16 bases separated the two germline ends. The CDR3 sequence is 15 residues long. CDR1 is LGHDT and CDR2 is YNNKEL in the germline V gene (reference sequence).

The chain's CDR3 is CASSLLRQGIFNTEAFF. The CDR3 DNA sequence: TGTGCCAGCAGCTTGCTTCGGCAGGGAATCTTCAACACTGAAGCTTTCTTT. The rearrangement joins TRBV5-6 to TRBJ1-1, with D possibly being TRBD1 (5 bases). The germline V gene has CDR1 SGHDT and CDR2 YYEEEE. The CDR3 is 17 amino acids. V was clipped by 1 base and J by 2 bases, with 18 bases between them. Full variable domain (remainder filled in from reference TRBV5-6 and TRBJ1-1): DAGVTQSPTHLIKTRGQQVTLRCSPKSGHDTVSWYQQALGQGPQFIFQYYEEEERQRGNFPDRFSGHQFPNYSSELNVNALLLGDSALYLCASSLLRQGIFNTEAFFGQGTRLTVV.

This clone was counted a single time. The rearrangement uses TRBV4-3 and TRBJ2-4, with TRBD2 matching 7 bases. The germline CDR1 and CDR2 sequences are LGHNA and YSLEER. The junction had 12 bases not matched to a gene; V was cut back by 0 bases and J by 1 base. The CDR3 consists of 19 residues. CDR3 DNA sequence: TGCGCCAGCAGCCAAGATTCCCTAGCGGCCTCCTTGGCCAAAAACATTCAGTACTTC. Its protein is CASSQDSLAASLAKNIQYF.

The V and J genes are TRBV7-8 and TRBJ1-3; D gene uncertain. With 6 bases removed from V and 0 bases from J, the gap between germline ends came to 12 bases. CDR1 is SGHVS, CDR2 FQNEAQ, per germline. The CDR3 covers 15 residues. CDR3 residues: CASSSQGSSGNTIYF. In DNA, the CDR3 is TGTGCCAGCAGTTCGCAAGGGAGCTCTGGAAACACCATATATTTT. Full variable domain (remainder filled in from reference TRBV7-8 and TRBJ1-3): GAGVSQSPRYKVAKRGQDVALRCDPISGHVSLFWYQQALGQGPEFLTYFQNEAQLDKSGLPSDRFFAERPEGSVSTLKIQRTQQEDSAVYLCASSSQGSSGNTIYFGEGSWLTVV.

The V call is TRBV27, the J call TRBJ2-1; D remains unclear. Germline CDR1 is MNHEY and CDR2 is SMNVEV (reference sequence). V was pared by 2 bases and J by 0 bases, with 11 bases between. This CDR3 has 16 residues. The DNA for the CDR3 is TGTGCCAGCAGTTTAGGTCAAGGAATCTCCTACAATGAGCAGTTCTTC. Translating gives CASSLGQGISYNEQFF.

This chain joins TRBV30 and TRBJ2-5; 8 nucleotides match TRBD1. Trimming at V came to 8 bases and at J to 4 bases, leaving 6 bases not matched to a gene. Germline V CDR1 and CDR2: GTSNPN, SVGIG (reference sequence). The CDR3 runs to 12 residues. CDR3 protein: CAGQGKRETQYF. CDR3 coding DNA: TGTGCCGGACAGGGTAAAAGAGAGACCCAGTACTTC. Looking up the rest from reference TRBV30 and TRBJ2-5 gives the full variable domain: SQTIHQWPATLVQPVGSPLSLECTVEGTSNPNLYWYRQAAGRGLQLLFYSVGIGQISSEVPQNLSASRPQDRQFILSSKKLLLSDSGFYLCAGQGKRETQYFGPGTRLLVL.

The rearrangement links TRBV27 to TRBJ2-5; D uncertain. V was pared by 9 bases and J by 5 bases, with 13 bases between. The CDR3 is 12 amino acids. Looked up from germline, CDR1 is MNHEY and CDR2 is SMNVEV (reference sequence). The CDR3 region is CARAEGRETQYF. The CDR3 DNA sequence: TGTGCCAGGGCGGAAGGGCGGGAGACCCAGTACTTC.

The CDR3 nucleotides are TGTGCCAGCAGCGCGAACAGGGTGCTGGGGGATGAGCAGTTCTTC. It encodes CASSANRVLGDEQFF. This chain links TRBV7-9 with TRBJ2-1, with D maybe TRBD1 (6 bases). CDR1 SEHNR and CDR2 FQNEAQ come from the germline V gene (reference sequence). This CDR3 is 15 amino acids long. V gave up 5 bases and J gave up 8 bases, with 19 bases separating them.

The count of this clone is one. In DNA form, the CDR3 reads TGTGCCAGCAGCTTTGGTCTAGGGTTTAGAGAGACCCAGTACTTC. This codes for CASSFGLGFRETQYF. This chain connects TRBV7-8 to TRBJ2-5, with no clear D. This CDR3 is built from 15 residues. CDR1 SGHVS and CDR2 FQNEAQ come from the germline V gene. Trimming took 3 bases from V and 4 from J, leaving 15 bases between them.

The V gene is TRBV27, the J gene TRBJ1-3; a possible D gene is TRBD1 (5 bases). The germline V gene has CDR1 MNHEY and CDR2 SMNVEV (reference sequence). V lost 6 bases and J 0 bases, leaving 12 bases between the germline ends. The CDR3 covers 15 residues. The CDR3 nucleotides are TGTGCCAGCAGACCCACAGGTTACTCTGGAAACACCATATATTTT. Amino acids: CASRPTGYSGNTIYF.

This chain joins TRBV4-1 and TRBJ2-3; D call uncertain. This CDR3 is 15 amino acids long. Between the trimmed V and J ends, which lost 1 base and 2 bases, there was a span of 10 bases. The V gene's germline CDR1 is MGHRA and CDR2 YSYEKL. CDR3 coding DNA: TGCGCCAGCAGCCAAGGTGTCCAAAACACAGATACGCAGTATTTT. It yields the protein CASSQGVQNTDTQYF.

The genes are TRBV7-2 and TRBJ2-1; perhaps TRBD1 as D (7 bases). The V and J ends lost 2 bases and 4 bases respectively, with 21 bases between them. The CDR3 covers 18 residues. Per germline, CDR1 SGHTA and CDR2 FQGNSA. The CDR3 bases are TGTGCCAGCAGCTTAATCCCCGGAGGAGGGGGCGGATACAATGAGCAGTTCTTC. This encodes CASSLIPGGGGGYNEQFF.

The chain combines TRBV30 with TRBJ2-3; D may be TRBD1 or TRBD2 (5 bases each). The CDR3 is made up of 13 amino acids. Germline CDR1 GTSNPN, CDR2 SVGIG (reference sequence). V shed 0 bases and J shed 8 bases, with 12 bases lying between them. The CDR3 coding sequence is TGTGCCTGGAGTGTTGGGACCGTGGGTACGCAGTATTTT. It encodes CAWSVGTVGTQYF.

This chain links TRBV19 with TRBJ1-5; D remains ambiguous. The CDR3 has 14 amino acids. The germline V gene has CDR1 LNHDA and CDR2 SQIVND (reference sequence). V was clipped by 3 bases and J by 5 bases, with 11 bases between them. The chain's CDR3 is CASSIDPGYQPQHF. The DNA of the CDR3 is TGTGCCAGTAGTATCGACCCGGGATATCAGCCCCAGCATTTT.

The chain joins TRBV6-6 to TRBJ2-1, with TRBD2 matching over 9 bases. The CDR3 length is 16 residues. The J segment lost 9 bases and the V segment lost 2 bases, leaving 11 bases of the junction unmatched. Germline V CDR1 and CDR2: MNHNY, SVGAGI (reference sequence). CDR3 sequence (DNA): TGTGCCAGCAGTTACGGCCTCGCGGGGGGGCACGGTGAGCAGTTCTTC. It specifies CASSYGLAGGHGEQFF.